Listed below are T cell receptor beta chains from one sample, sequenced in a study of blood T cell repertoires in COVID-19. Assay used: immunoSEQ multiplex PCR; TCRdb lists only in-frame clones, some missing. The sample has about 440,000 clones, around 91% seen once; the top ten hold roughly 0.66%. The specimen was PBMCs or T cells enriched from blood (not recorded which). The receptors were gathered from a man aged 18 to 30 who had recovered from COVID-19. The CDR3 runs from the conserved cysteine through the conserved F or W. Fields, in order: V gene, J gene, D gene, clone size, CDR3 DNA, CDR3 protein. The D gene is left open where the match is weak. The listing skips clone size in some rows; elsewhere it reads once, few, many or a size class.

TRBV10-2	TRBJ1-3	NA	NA	TGCGCCAGCAGTGCGGACAGCTCCTCTGGAAACACCATATATTTT	CASSADSSSGNTIYF
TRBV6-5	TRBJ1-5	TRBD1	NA	TGTGCCAGCAGCGACAGGGTTTCTCAGCCCCAGCATTTT	CASSDRVSQPQHF
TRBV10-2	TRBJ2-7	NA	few	TGCGCCAGCAGTGAACCCCCCGGGGGTCACTACGAGCAGTACTTC	CASSEPPGGHYEQYF
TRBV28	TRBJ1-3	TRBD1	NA	TGTGCCAGCAGACCGACAGGGTCGGGTGGAAACACCATATATTTT	CASRPTGSGGNTIYF
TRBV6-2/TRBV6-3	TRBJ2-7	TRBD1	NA	TGTGCCAGCAGTTACTCGACAGGGGGCTACGAGCAGTACTTC	CASSYSTGGYEQYF
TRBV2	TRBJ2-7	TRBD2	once	TGTGCCAGCAGTGATATGGTAGCGGGAGTGCGCGAGCAGTACTTC	CASSDMVAGVREQYF
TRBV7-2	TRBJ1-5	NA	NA	TGTGCCAGCAGCTTACTGTCCAGAAGCAATCAGCCCCAGCATTTT	CASSLLSRSNQPQHF
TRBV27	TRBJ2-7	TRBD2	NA	TGTGCCAGCAGTTACCTAGACAGGCGGGGGGTCGAGCAGTACTTC	CASSYLDRRGVEQYF
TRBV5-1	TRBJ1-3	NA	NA	TGCGCCAGCAGGGAGGGATCTGGAAACACCATATATTTT	CASREGSGNTIYF
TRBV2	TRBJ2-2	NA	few	TGTGCCAGCTCCGGGGCCGGGGAGCTGTTTTTT	CASSGAGELFF
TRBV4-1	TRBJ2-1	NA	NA	TGCGCCAGCAGCCCCTCGTACGGCGGCGCCTACAATGAGCAGTTCTTC	CASSPSYGGAYNEQFF
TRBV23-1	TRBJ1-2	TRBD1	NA	TGCGCTAGAGACAGGGACCCCGGCTACACCTTC	CARDRDPGYTF
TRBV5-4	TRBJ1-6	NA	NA	TGTGCCAGCAGCTTGTACGTGGTGGCTAATTCACCCCTCCACTTT	CASSLYVVANSPLHF
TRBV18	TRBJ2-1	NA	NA	TGTGCCAGCTCACCTTCCAGCGGGCCCTACAATGAGCAGTTCTTC	CASSPSSGPYNEQFF
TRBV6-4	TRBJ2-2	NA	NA	TGTGCCAGCAGTGACCGGGGTACGGGGAACACCGGGGAGCTGTTTTTT	CASSDRGTGNTGELFF
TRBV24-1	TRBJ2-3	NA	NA	TGTGCCACCAGTGATATGGCATATACGCAGTATTTT	CATSDMAYTQYF
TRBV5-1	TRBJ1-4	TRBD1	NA	TGCGCCAGCAGCTCCAGGGGGCTGGCTAATGAAAAACTGTTTTTT	CASSSRGLANEKLFF
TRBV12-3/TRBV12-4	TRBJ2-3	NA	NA	TGTGCCAGCTCGGAGACAGATACGCAGTATTTT	CASSETDTQYF
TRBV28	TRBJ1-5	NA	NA	TGTGCCAGCAGGAAGTCAGGGGTTCAGCCCCAGCATTTT	CASRKSGVQPQHF
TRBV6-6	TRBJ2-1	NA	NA	TGTGCCAGCACCGGGGGGCCCTACAATGAGCAGTTCTTC	CASTGGPYNEQFF
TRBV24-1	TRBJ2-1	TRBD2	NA	TGTGCCACCAGTGATTCGAGCGGGAGGCTCGAGCAGTTCTTC	CATSDSSGRLEQFF
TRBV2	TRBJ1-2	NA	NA	TGTGCCAGCAGCCAATCCCGTGGAGTAACGGGCTTC	CASSQSRGVTGF
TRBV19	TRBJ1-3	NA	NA	TGTGCCAGTAGGACACAGGGTCCTGGAAACACCATATATTTT	CASRTQGPGNTIYF
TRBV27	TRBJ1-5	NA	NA	TGTGCCAGCAGTCCAAGTCCGGGTCTACATCAGCCCCAGCATTTT	CASSPSPGLHQPQHF
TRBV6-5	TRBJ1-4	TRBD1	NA	TGTGCCAGCAGGGGGACAGTGGAAAAACTGTTTTTT	CASRGTVEKLFF
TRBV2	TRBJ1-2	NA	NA	TGTGCCAGCAGTGAACAGGGCTATGGCTACACCTTC	CASSEQGYGYTF
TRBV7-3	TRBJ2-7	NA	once	TGTGCCAGCAGCTTAACGGTGGTGGACAGTTTCTCCTACGAGCAGTACTTC	CASSLTVVDSFSYEQYF
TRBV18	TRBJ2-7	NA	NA	TGTGCCAGCTCACCACCGAGTTCCTACGAGCAGTACTTC	CASSPPSSYEQYF
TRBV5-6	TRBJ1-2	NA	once	TGTGCCAGCAGCCTCTGGGACAATGACTATGGCTACACCTTC	CASSLWDNDYGYTF